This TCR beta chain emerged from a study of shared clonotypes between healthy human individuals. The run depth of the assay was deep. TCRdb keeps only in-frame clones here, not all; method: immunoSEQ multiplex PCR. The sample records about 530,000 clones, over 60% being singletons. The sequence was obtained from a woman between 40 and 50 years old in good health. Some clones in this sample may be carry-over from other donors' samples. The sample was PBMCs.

The CDR3 loop is CASSPEGIRNEKLFF. CDR3 nucleotide sequence: TGCGCCAGCAGCCCCGAGGGTATCCGTAATGAAAAACTGTTTTTT. J is TRBJ1-4 and V is TRBV4-1; D remains unclear. V lost 4 bases and J lost 4, with 13 bases in between. CDR3 length: 15 amino acids. CDR1 and CDR2 (germline): MGHRA, YSYEKL.